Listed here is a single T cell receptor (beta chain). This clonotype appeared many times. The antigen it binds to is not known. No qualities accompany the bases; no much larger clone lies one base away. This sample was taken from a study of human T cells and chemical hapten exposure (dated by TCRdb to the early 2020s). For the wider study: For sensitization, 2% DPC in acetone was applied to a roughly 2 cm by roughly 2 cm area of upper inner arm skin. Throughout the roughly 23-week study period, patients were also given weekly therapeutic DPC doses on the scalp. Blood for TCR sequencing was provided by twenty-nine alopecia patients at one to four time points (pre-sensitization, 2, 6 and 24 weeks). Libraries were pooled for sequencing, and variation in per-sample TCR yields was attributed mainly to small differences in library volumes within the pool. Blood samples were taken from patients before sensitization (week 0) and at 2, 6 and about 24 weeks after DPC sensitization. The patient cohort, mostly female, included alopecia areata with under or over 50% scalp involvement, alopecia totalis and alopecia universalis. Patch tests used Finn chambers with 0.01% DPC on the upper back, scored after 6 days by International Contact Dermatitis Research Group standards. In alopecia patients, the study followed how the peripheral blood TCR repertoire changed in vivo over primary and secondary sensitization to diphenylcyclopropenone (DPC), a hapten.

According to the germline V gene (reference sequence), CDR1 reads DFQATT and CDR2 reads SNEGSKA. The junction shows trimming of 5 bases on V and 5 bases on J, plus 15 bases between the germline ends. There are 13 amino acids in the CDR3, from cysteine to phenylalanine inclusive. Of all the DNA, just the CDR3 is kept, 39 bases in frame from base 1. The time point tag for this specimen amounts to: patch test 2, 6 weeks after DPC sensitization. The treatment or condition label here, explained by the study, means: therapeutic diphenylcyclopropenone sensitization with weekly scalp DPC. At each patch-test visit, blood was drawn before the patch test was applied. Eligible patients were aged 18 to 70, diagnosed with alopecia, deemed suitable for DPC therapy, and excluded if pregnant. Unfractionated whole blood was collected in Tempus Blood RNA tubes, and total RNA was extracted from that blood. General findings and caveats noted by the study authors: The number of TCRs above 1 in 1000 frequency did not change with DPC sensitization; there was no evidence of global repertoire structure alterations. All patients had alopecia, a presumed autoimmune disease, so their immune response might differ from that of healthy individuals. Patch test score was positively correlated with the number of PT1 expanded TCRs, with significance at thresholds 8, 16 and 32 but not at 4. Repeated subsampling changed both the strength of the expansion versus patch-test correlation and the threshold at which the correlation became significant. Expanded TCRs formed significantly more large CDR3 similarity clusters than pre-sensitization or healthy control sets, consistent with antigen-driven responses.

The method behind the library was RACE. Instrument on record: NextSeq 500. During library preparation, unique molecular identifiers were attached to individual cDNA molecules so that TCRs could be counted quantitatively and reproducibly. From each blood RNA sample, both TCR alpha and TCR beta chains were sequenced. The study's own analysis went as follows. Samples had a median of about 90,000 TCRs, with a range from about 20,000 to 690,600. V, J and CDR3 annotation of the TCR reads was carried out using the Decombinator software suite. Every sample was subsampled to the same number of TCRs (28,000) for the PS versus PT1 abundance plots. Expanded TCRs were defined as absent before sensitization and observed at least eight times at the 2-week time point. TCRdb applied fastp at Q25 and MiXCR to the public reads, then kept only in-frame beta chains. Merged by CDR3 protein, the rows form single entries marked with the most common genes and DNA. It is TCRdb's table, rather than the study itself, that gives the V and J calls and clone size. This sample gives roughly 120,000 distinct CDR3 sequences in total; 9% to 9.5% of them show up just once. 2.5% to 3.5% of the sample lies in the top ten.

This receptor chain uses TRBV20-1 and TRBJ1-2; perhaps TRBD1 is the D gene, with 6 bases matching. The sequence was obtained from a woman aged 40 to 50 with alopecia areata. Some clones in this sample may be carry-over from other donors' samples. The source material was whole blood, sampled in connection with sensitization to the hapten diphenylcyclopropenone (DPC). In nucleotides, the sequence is TGCAGTGCTTATAAGGGGGATGTTTATGGCTACACCTTC. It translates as CSAYKGDVYGYTF.